This T cell receptor (beta chain) stems from a study of T-cell reconstitution after alpha-beta-depleted transplantation in children (dated by TCRdb to the mid-2010s). Looking at the study overall: Using TCR repertoire profiling, the study quantitatively followed how T-cell immune reconstitution unfolded in children after TCRalphabeta/CD19-depleted allogeneic hematopoietic cell transplantation. Paper-wide results and their limitations: In some patients, the high TCRbeta diversity seen at day 60 was put down to recipient T cells and intrathymic progenitors that had survived conditioning. Hyperexpanded clone frequencies declined over subsequent months; after one year, T-cell counts and TCRbeta diversity were mostly attributed to newly produced T cells. The apparently early recovery of alphabetaT-cell counts about two months after transplant reportedly depended on only several hundred rapidly expanded clones that came from non-depleted graft cells.

Taken from cysteine to phenylalanine, the CDR3 has 17 residues. Solely the CDR3 DNA is kept, with 51 bases framed from the first base. This clonotype appeared once. No antigen is known for it. The junction does not match germline at one end; this may be a read error. The sample's treatment or condition label, in plain terms: allogeneic hematopoietic cell transplantation with graft depleted of TCRalphabeta T cells and CD19 B cells. The transplant recipients were children given TCRalphabeta/CD19-depleted allogeneic hematopoietic cell grafts. Library generation was performed with PCR. Reads for this sample came from an Illumina HiSeq 2500. Molecular barcoding was employed in the preparation of TCR libraries, with unique molecular identifiers being used to normalize TCRbeta repertoire quantification. TCRdb cleaned the public reads at Q25 with fastp, built clones with MiXCR and kept in-frame beta chains. Each CDR3 protein gets just one entry, which takes the most common genes and DNA from the rows behind it. In this sample the table shows under 150,000 distinct CDR3 sequences, about a tenth of which occur a single time. In total, the top ten clones hold about 24% of the sample.

Sequenced material: PBMCs, mostly from graft donor cells, taken 180 days after TCRalphabeta/CD19-depleted stem cell transplant. The chain is encoded by TRBV12-3 or TRBV12-4 joined to TRBJ2-5; the D segment could be TRBD1, given 6 matching bases. The sequence was collected from a girl less than two years old who had a stem cell transplant for combined immunodeficiency, so the T cells may come from the graft donor. The CDR3 protein is CAGSFLKQGRIQETQYF. The DNA reads TGTGCCGGCAGTTTTTTGAAACAGGGAAGGATCCAAGAGACCCAGTACTTC.